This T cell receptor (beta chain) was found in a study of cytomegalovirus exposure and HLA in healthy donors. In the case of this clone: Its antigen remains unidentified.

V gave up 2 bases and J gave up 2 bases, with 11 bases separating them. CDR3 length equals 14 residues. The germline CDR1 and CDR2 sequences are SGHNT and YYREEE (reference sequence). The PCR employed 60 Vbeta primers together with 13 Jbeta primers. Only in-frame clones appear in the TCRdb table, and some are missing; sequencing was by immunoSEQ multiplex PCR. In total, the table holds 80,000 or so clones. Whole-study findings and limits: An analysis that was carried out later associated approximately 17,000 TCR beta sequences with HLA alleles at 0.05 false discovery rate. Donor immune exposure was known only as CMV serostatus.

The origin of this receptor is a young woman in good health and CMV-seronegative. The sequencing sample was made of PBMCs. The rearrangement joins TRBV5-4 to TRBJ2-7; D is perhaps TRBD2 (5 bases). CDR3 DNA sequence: TGTGCCAGCAGCTTAGAAGGTAGCGCCTACGAGCAGTACTTC. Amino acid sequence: CASSLEGSAYEQYF.